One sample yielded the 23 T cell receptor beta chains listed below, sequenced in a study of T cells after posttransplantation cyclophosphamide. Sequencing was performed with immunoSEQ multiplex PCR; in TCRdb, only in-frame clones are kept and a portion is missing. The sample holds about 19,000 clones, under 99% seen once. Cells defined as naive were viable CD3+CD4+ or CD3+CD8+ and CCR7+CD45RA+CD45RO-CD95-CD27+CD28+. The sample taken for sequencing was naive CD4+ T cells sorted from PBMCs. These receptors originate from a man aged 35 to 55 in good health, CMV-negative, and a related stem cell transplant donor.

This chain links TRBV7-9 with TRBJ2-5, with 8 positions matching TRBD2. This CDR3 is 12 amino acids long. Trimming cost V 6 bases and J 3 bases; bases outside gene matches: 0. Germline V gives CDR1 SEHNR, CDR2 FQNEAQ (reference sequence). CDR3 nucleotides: TGTGCCAGCAGAGCGGGAGAAGAGACCCAGTACTTC. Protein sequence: CASRAGEETQYF.

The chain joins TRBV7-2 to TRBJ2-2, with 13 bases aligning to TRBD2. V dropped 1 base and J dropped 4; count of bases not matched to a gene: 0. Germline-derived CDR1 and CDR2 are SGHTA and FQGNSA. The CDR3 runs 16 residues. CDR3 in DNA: TGTGCCAGCAGCTTAGGACTAGCGGGAGGCACCGGGGAGCTGTTTTTT. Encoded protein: CASSLGLAGGTGELFF.

Here the CDR3 DNA reads TGTGCCTGGAGTGTAGAGCTGGACAGGGGAATTTTCTACGAGCAGTACTTC. Its protein is CAWSVELDRGIFYEQYF. This chain uses TRBV30 with TRBJ2-7; 9 nucleotides align to TRBD1. Germline V gene sequence: CDR1 GTSNPN, CDR2 SVGIG (reference sequence). This CDR3 region has 17 residues. V lost 0 bases to trimming and J lost 3 bases; unmatched junction nucleotides: 12.

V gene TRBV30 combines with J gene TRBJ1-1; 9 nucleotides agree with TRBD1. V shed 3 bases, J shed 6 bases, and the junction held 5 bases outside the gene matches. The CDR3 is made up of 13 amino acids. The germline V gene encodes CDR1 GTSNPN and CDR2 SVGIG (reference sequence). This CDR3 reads CAWRGQGLAEAFF. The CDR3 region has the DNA TGTGCCTGGAGGGGACAGGGATTAGCTGAAGCTTTCTTT.

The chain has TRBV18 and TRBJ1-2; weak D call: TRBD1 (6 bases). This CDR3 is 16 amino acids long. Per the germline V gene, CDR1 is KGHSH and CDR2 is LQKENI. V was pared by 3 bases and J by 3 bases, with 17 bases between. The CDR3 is CASSPPSPGTYYGYTF. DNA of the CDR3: TGTGCCAGCTCACCTCCTAGCCCGGGGACATACTATGGCTACACCTTC. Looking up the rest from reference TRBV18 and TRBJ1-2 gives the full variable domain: NAGVMQNPRHLVRRRGQEARLRCSPMKGHSHVYWYRQLPEEGLKFMVYLQKENIIDESGMPKERFSAEFPKEGPSILRIQQVVRGDSAAYFCASSPPSPGTYYGYTFGSGTRLTVV.

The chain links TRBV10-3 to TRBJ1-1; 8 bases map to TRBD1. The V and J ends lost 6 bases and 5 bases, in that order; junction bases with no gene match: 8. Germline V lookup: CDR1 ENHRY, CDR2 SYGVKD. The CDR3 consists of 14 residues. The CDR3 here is CAIRGTGGRTEAFF. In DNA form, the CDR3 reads TGTGCCATCAGGGGAACAGGGGGGAGGACTGAAGCTTTCTTT.

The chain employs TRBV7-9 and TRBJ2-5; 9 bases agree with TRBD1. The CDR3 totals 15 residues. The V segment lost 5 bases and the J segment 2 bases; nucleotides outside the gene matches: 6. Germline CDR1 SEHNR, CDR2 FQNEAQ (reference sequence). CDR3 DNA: TGTGCCAGCAGCCTTGGACAGGGGATGCAAGAGACCCAGTACTTC. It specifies CASSLGQGMQETQYF.

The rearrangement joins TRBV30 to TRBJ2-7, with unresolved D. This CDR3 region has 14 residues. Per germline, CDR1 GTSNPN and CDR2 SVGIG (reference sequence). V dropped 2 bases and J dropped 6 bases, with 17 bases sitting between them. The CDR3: CAWSFRRLGGEQYF. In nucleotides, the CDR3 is TGTGCCTGGAGTTTTCGTCGACTCGGCGGCGAGCAGTACTTC.

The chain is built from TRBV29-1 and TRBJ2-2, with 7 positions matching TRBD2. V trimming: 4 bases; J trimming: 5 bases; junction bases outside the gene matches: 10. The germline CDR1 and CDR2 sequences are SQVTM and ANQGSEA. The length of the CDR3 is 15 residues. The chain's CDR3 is CSVGTSGTGTGELFF. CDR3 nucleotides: TGCAGCGTTGGCACCAGCGGGACGGGGACCGGGGAGCTGTTTTTT.

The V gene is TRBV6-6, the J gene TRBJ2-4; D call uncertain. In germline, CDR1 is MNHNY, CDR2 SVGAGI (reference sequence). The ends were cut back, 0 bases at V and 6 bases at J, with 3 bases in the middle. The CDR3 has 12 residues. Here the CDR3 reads CASSYSANIQYF. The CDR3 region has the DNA TGTGCCAGCAGTTACTCAGCAAACATTCAGTACTTC.

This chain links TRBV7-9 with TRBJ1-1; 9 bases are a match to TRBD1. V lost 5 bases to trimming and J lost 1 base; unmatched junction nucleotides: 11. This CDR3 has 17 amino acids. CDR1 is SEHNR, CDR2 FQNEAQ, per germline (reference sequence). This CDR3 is CASSPKQGATGNTEAFF. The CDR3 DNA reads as TGTGCCAGCAGCCCAAAACAGGGGGCAACGGGGAACACTGAAGCTTTCTTT.

This CDR3 is CASSLTSGSTDTQYF. CDR3 bases: TGTGCCAGCAGCTTAACTAGCGGTAGCACAGATACGCAGTATTTT. V is TRBV7-3 and J is TRBJ2-3; D might be TRBD2 (6 bases). CDR3 length: 15 amino acids. V was shortened by 0 bases and J by 0 bases, with 7 bases between the two germline ends. Germline V lookup: CDR1 SGHTA, CDR2 FQGTGA.

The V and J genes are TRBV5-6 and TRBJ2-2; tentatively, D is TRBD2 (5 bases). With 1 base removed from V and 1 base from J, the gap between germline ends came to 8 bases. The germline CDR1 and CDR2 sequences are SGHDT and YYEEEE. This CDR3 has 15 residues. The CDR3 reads CASSLMGRNTGELFF. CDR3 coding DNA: TGTGCCAGCAGCTTGATGGGGAGGAACACCGGGGAGCTGTTTTTT.

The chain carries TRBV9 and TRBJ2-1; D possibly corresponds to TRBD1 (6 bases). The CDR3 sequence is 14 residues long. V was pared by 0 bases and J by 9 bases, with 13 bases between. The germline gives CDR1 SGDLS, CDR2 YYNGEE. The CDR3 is CASSVAAGVSEQFF. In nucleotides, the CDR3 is TGTGCCAGCAGCGTAGCCGCAGGGGTAAGTGAGCAGTTCTTC.

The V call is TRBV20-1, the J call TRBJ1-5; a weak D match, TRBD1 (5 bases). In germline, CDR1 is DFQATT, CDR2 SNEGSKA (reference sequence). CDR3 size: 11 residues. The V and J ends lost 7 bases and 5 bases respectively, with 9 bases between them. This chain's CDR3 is CSVQADQPQHF. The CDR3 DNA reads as TGCAGTGTACAGGCTGATCAGCCCCAGCATTTT.

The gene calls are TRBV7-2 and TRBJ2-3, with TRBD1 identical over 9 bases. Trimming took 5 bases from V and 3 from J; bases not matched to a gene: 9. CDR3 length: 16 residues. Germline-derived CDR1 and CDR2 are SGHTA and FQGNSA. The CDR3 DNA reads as TGTGCCAGCAGCCCAGGACAGGGGAGGGGGACAGATACGCAGTATTTT. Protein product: CASSPGQGRGTDTQYF.

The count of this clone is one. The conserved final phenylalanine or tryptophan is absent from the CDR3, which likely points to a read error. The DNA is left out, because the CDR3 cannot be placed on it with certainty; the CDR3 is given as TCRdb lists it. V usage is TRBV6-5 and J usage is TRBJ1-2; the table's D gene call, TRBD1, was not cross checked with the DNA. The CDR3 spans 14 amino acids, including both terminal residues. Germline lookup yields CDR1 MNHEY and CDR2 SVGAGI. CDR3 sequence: CASSPSGGRGSLVY.

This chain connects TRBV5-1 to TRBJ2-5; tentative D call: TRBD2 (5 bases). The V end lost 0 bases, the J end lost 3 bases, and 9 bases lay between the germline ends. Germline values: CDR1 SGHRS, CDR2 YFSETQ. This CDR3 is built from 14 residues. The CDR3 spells CASSLALAEETQYF. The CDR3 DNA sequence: TGCGCCAGCAGCTTGGCTCTAGCAGAAGAGACCCAGTACTTC.

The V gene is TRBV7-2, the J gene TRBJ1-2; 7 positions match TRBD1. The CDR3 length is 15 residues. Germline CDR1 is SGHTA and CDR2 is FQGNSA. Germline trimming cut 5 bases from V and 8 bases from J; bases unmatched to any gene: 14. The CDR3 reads CASSQNPGQRPGYTF. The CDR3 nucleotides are TGTGCCAGCAGCCAAAATCCGGGACAGAGACCGGGCTACACCTTC.

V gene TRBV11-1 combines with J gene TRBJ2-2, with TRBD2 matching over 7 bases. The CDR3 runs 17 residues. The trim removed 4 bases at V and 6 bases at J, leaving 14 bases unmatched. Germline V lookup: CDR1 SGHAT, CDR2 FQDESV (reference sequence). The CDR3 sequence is CASSSRPAGLNPGELFF. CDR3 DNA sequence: TGTGCCAGCAGCTCCCGTCCAGCGGGATTAAACCCCGGGGAGCTGTTTTTT.

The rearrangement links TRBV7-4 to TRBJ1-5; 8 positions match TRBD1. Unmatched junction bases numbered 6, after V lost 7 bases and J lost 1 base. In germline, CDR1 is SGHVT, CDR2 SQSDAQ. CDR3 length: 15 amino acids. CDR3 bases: TGTGCCAGCACCAAGGACAGGGAGAGCAATCAGCCCCAGCATTTT. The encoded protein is CASTKDRESNQPQHF.

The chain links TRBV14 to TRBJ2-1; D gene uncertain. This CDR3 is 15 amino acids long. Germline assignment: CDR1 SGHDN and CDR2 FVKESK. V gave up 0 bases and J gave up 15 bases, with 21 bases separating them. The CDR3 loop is CASSQEKMGPKVPFF. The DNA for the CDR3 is TGTGCCAGCAGCCAAGAAAAAATGGGCCCAAAGGTTCCGTTCTTC. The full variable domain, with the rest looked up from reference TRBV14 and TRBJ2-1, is EAGVTQFPSHSVIEKGQTVTLRCDPISGHDNLYWYRRVMGKEIKFLLHFVKESKQDESGMPNNRFLAERTGGTYSTLKVQPAELEDSGVYFCASSQEKMGPKVPFFGPGTRLTVL.

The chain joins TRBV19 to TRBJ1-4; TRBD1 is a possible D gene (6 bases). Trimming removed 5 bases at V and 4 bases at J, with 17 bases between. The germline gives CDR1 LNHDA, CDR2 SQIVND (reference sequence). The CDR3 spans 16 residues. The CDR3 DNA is TGTGCCAGTAGTCGATATAGCGAACAGGGTAATGAAAAACTGTTTTTT. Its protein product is CASSRYSEQGNEKLFF.